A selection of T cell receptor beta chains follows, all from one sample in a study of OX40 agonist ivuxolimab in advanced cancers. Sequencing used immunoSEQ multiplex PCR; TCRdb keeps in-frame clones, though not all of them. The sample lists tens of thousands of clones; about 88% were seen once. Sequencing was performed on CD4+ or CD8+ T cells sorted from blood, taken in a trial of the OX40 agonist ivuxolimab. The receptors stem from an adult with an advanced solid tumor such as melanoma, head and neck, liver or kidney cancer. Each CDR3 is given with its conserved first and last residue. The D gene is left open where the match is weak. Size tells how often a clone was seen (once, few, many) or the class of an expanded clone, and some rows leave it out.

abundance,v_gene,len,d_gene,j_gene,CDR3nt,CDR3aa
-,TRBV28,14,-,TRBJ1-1,TGTGCCAGCAGTTTAGAAAGGGGGGGTGCTGAAGCTTTCTTT,CASSLERGGAEAFF
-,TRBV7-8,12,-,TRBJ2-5,TGTGCCAGCAGCCCAGCCGGGGAGACCCAGTACTTC,CASSPAGETQYF
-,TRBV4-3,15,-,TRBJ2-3,TGCGCCAGCAGCCAGAGGAGAGTAGGTACAGATACGCAGTATTTT,CASSQRRVGTDTQYF
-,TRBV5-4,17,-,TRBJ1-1,TGTGCCAGCAGCTCCGGTCGGGGAGAGTGGAAAAACACTGAAGCTTTCTTT,CASSSGRGEWKNTEAFF
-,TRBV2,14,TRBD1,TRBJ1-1,TGTGCCAGCAAGGGGGCATGGGGGAACACTGAAGCTTTCTTT,CASKGAWGNTEAFF
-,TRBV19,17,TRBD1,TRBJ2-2,TGTGCCAGTAGTTCGGTACCGGGACAGGGGGACACCGGGGAGCTGTTTTTT,CASSSVPGQGDTGELFF
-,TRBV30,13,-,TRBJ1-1,TGTGCCTGGAGTGTAAGGGGGGACACTGAAGCTTTCTTT,CAWSVRGDTEAFF
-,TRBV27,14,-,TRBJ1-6,TGTGCCAGCAGTTTAAGAACCTATAATTCACCCCTCCACTTT,CASSLRTYNSPLHF
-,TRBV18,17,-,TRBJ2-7,TGTGCCAGCTCACCGCTGGATCTCCAGGGCCCAACCTACGAGCAGTACTTC,CASSPLDLQGPTYEQYF
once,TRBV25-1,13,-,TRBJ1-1,TGTGCCAGCACTCTCCGTGGGGGCACTGAAGCTTTCTTT,CASTLRGGTEAFF
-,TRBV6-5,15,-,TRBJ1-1,TGTGCCAGCAGTGGACGTACATGGGGCGACACTGAAGCTTTCTTT,CASSGRTWGDTEAFF
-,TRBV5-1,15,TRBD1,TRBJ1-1,TGCGCCAGCAGCCTGCTCGGGGACAGGGGGCAAGAAGCTTTCTTT,CASSLLGDRGQEAFF
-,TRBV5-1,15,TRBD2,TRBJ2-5,TGCGCCAGCCTACTAGCGGGGGGGGATCAAGAGACCCAGTACTTC,CASLLAGGDQETQYF
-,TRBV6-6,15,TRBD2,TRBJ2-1,TGTGCCAGCAGTTTCCTCGGACTAGCGGCGAATGAGCAGTTCTTC,CASSFLGLAANEQFF
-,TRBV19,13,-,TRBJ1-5,TGTGCCAGTAGTTGGACTTTCAATCAGCCCCAGCATTTT,CASSWTFNQPQHF
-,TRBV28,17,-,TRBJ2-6,TGTGCCAGCAGTCCGGTGAGGACTTGGGCTGGGGCCAACGTCCTGACTTTC,CASSPVRTWAGANVLTF
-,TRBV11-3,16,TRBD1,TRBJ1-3,TGTGCCAGCAGCTTAGAACAGGGGGAGACTGGAAACACCATATATTTT,CASSLEQGETGNTIYF
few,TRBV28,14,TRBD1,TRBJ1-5,TGTGCCAGCGGGGGGACAGTTAGCAATCAGCCCCAGCATTTT,CASGGTVSNQPQHF
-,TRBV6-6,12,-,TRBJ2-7,TGTGCCAGCAGCCCCCGGGCCTACGAGCAGTACTTC,CASSPRAYEQYF
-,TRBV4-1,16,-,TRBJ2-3,TGCGCCAGCAGCCGGAAGGGAGCTACCGACACAGATACGCAGTATTTT,CASSRKGATDTDTQYF
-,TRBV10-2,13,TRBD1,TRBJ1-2,TGCGCCAGCAGGGGACAGGGGGGGTATGGCTACACCTTC,CASRGQGGYGYTF
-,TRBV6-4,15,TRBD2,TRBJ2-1,TGTGCCAGCAGGGGGAAGACTAGCGGATGGAATGAGCAGTTCTTC,CASRGKTSGWNEQFF
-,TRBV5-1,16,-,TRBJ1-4,TGCGCCAGCAGCCCAGCACCAGGGTTGATGGGTGAAAAACTGTTTTTT,CASSPAPGLMGEKLFF
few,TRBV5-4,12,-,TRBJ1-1,TGTGCCAGCAGCGACCGACAGGCTGAAGCTTTCTTT,CASSDRQAEAFF
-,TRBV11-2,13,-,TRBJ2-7,TGTGCCAGCAGCTTAGGCTTCGATCGGCCGCAGTACTTC,CASSLGFDRPQYF
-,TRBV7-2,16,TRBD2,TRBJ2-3,TGTGCCAGCAGCTTCGGTAGCGGGAGCGGGGCAGATACGCAGTATTTT,CASSFGSGSGADTQYF
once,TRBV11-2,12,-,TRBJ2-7,TGTGCCAGCAGCATGGGACTCTACGAGCAGTACTTC,CASSMGLYEQYF
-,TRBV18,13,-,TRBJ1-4,TGTGCCAGCTCACTGGGTGTGGGTGAAAAACTGTTTTTT,CASSLGVGEKLFF
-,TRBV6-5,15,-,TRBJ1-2,TGTGCCAGCAGTTACGGGGCCCTGAGGGACTATGGCTACACCTTC,CASSYGALRDYGYTF
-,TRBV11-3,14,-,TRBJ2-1,TGTGCCAGCAGCTTAGTCGCTGCGTCAGATGAGCAGTTCTTC,CASSLVAASDEQFF
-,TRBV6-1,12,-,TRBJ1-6,TGTGCCATTAGAGGTAGTGAGTCACCCCTCCACTTT,CAIRGSESPLHF
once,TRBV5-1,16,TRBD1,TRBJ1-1,TGCGCCAGCAGCTTGGGACAGGGGGCCAGGAACACTGAAGCTTTCTTT,CASSLGQGARNTEAFF
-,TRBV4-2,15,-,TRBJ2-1,TGTGCCAGCAGCCAAGTTTCCCAGGCAAACAATGAGCAGTTCTTC,CASSQVSQANNEQFF
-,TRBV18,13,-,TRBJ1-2,TGTGCCAGCCGACGGGATTCTAACTATGGCTACACCTTC,CASRRDSNYGYTF
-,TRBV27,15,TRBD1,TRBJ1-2,TGTGCCAGCAGCAAGACAGGGGATAAGTACTATGGCTACACCTTC,CASSKTGDKYYGYTF
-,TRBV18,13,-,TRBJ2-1,TGTGCCAGCTCACCGGGATTATTGAATGAGCAGTTCTTC,CASSPGLLNEQFF
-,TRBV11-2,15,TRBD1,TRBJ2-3,TGTGCCAGCAGCCTAATATGGACAGGAGCAGATACGCAGTATTTT,CASSLIWTGADTQYF
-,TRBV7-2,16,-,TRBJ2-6,TGTGCCAGCAGCTTCCCCGGGGCCCTGGGGGCCAACGTCCTGACTTTC,CASSFPGALGANVLTF
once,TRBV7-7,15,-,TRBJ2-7,TGTGCTAGCAGCCCAGCCCTGGGGTTTGGGAACGAGCAGTACTTC,CASSPALGFGNEQYF
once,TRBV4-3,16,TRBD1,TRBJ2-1,TGCGCCAGCAGCCAAGCCAGGGGGCTGACCTACAATGAGCAGTTCTTC,CASSQARGLTYNEQFF
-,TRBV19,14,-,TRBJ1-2,TGTGCCAGTAGTGTGACGGGCCTCAACTATGGCTACACCTTC,CASSVTGLNYGYTF
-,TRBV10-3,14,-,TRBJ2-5,TGTGCCATCAGTGGCCCCCCGGCCCAAGAGACCCAGTACTTC,CAISGPPAQETQYF
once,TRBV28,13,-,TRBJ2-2,TGTGCCAGCACTGGGGGTTACACCGGGGAGCTGTTTTTT,CASTGGYTGELFF
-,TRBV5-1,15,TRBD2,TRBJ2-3,TGCGCCAGCAGCCTGGCGGGACTAGATACAGATACGCAGTATTTT,CASSLAGLDTDTQYF
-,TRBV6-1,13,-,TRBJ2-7,TGTGCCAGCAGTGAAATTATAGGGACCGAGCAGTACTTC,CASSEIIGTEQYF